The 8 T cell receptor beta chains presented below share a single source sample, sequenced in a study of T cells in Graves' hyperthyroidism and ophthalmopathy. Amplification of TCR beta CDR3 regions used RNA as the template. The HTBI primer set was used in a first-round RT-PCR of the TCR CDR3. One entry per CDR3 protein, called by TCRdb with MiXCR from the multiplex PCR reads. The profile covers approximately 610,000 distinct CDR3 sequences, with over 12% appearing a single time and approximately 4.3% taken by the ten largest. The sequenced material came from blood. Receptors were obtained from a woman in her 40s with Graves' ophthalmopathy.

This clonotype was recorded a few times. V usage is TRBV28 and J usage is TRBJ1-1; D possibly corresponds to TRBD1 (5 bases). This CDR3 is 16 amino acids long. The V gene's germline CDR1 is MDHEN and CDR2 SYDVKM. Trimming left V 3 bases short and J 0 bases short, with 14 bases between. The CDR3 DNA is TGTGCCAGCAGTTTTGAAGAGGGGCAGTTGAACACTGAAGCTTTCTTT. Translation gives CASSFEEGQLNTEAFF.

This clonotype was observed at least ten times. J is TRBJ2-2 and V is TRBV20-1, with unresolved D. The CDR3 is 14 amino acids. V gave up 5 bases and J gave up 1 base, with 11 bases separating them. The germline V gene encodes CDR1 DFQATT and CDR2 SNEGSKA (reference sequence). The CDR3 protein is CSARPWGNTGELFF. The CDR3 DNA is TGCAGTGCTCGGCCCTGGGGGAACACCGGGGAGCTGTTTTTT.

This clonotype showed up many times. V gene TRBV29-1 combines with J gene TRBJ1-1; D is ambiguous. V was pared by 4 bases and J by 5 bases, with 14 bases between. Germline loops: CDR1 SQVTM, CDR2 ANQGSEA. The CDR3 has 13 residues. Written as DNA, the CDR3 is TGCAGCGTTGGAGGAGGGTTTCGGACTGAAGCTTTCTTT. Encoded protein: CSVGGGFRTEAFF. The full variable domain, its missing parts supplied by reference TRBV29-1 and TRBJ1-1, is SAVISQKPSRDICQRGTSLTIQCQVDSQVTMMFWYRQQPGQSLTLIATANQGSEATYESGFVIDKFPISRPNLTFSTLTVSNMSPEDSSIYLCSVGGGFRTEAFFGQGTRLTVV.

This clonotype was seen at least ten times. CDR3 loop: CSADMGTEHTGELFF. DNA for the CDR3: TGCAGCGCCGACATGGGGACGGAGCACACCGGGGAGCTGTTTTTT. The chain couples TRBV20-1 to TRBJ2-2; the D gene could be TRBD1 or TRBD2 (5 bases each). From germline, CDR1 is DFQATT and CDR2 SNEGSKA (reference sequence). The CDR3 covers 15 residues.

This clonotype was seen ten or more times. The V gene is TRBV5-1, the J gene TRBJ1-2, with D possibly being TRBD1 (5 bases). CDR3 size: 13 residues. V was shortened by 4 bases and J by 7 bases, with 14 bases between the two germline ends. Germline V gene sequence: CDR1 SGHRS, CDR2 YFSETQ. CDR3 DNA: TGCGCCAGCAGCCTCGCAGGGATGAGTGGCTACACCTTC. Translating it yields CASSLAGMSGYTF.

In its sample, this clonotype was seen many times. This CDR3 is CASSDAWTGNTEAFF. The CDR3 DNA follows: TGTGCCAGCAGCGATGCTTGGACAGGAAACACTGAAGCTTTCTTT. This sequence joins TRBV11-2 and TRBJ1-1; 7 bases agree with TRBD1. This CDR3 has 15 amino acids. Unmatched junction bases numbered 8, after V lost 5 bases and J lost 2 bases. Germline CDR1 reads SGHAT; CDR2 reads FQNNGV.

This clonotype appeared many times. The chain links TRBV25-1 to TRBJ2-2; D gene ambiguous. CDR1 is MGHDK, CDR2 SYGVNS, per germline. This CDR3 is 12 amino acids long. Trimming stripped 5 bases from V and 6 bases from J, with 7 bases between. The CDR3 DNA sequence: TGTGCCAGCAGTAGAAGATCCGGGGAGCTGTTTTTT. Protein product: CASSRRSGELFF.

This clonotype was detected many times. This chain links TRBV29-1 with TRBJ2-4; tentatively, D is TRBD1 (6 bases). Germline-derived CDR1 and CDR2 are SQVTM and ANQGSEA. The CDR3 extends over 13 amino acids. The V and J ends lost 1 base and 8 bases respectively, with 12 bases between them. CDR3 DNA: TGCAGCGTTGAAGTCAGGGGAAGAGACATTCAGTACTTC. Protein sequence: CSVEVRGRDIQYF.